A selection of T cell receptor beta chains follows, all from one sample in a study of CD8 T cells in Susac syndrome. TCRdb independently ran MiXCR on the immunoSEQ multiplex PCR reads; one entry per CDR3 protein. Here the sample spans over 200,000 distinct CDR3 sequences, over 90% being singletons. The sequenced material came from CD4+ T cells from PBMCs. Receptors were obtained from a human donor with multiple sclerosis. CDR3s leave out the opening cysteine and the closing phenylalanine or tryptophan. Each record gives: J gene, V gene, CDR3 protein.

j_call: TRBJ1-2
v_call: TRBV28
cdr3_aa: ASSPFGAKT

j_call: TRBJ2-1
v_call: TRBV29-1
cdr3_aa: SVRTSGGGNEQF

j_call: TRBJ2-7
v_call: TRBV20-1
cdr3_aa: SARKAGSYEQY

j_call: TRBJ2-5
v_call: TRBV15
cdr3_aa: ATSRNSWASGAQETQY

j_call: TRBJ2-1
v_call: TRBV20-1
cdr3_aa: SARDQEVGRAEQF

j_call: TRBJ2-7
v_call: TRBV9
cdr3_aa: ASSVEGTPGWGEQY

j_call: TRBJ1-2
v_call: TRBV9
cdr3_aa: ASSPTANYGYT

j_call: TRBJ2-1
v_call: TRBV29-1
cdr3_aa: SVEDPGSNNEQF

j_call: TRBJ1-2
v_call: TRBV20-1
cdr3_aa: SARSYGYT

j_call: TRBJ2-7
v_call: TRBV7-9
cdr3_aa: ASSPEGPGELYEQY

j_call: TRBJ1-2
v_call: TRBV2
cdr3_aa: AAAPVTSNYGYT

j_call: TRBJ2-3
v_call: TRBV4-2
cdr3_aa: ASSHLDRGNTDTQY

j_call: TRBJ2-7
v_call: TRBV15
cdr3_aa: ATSRDRRREQY

j_call: TRBJ2-1
v_call: TRBV20-1
cdr3_aa: SASIRGGPYNEQF

j_call: TRBJ1-2
v_call: TRBV27
cdr3_aa: ASSLWDTGLRVFGYT

j_call: TRBJ2-5
v_call: TRBV20-1
cdr3_aa: SARSKGPVGGETQY

j_call: TRBJ1-1
v_call: TRBV3-1
cdr3_aa: ASSQSFGGMNTEAF

j_call: TRBJ2-1
v_call: TRBV30
cdr3_aa: AWFRGSSYNEQF

j_call: TRBJ1-5
v_call: TRBV20-1
cdr3_aa: SARLPNQPQH

j_call: TRBJ1-6
v_call: TRBV14
cdr3_aa: ASSQERGGSPLH

j_call: TRBJ2-2
v_call: TRBV29-1
cdr3_aa: SVERGGAGELF

j_call: TRBJ2-1
v_call: TRBV20-1
cdr3_aa: SALAGTYNEQF

j_call: TRBJ2-1
v_call: TRBV20-1
cdr3_aa: SARRGGSYEQF

j_call: TRBJ1-1
v_call: TRBV3-1
cdr3_aa: ASSQVRLSGGHTEAF

j_call: TRBJ1-2
v_call: TRBV27
cdr3_aa: ASSPGPLVGYT